This is a list of T cell receptor beta chains from one sample in a study of T cell changes during pregnancy in multiple sclerosis. Sequencing was performed with immunoSEQ multiplex PCR; in TCRdb, only in-frame clones are kept and a portion is missing. This table holds tens of thousands of clones, 80% to 95% found once. Sequenced material: peripheral blood, taken after pregnancy. Receptor source: a female donor with multiple sclerosis, enrolled in a pregnancy study. Each CDR3 is given with its conserved first and last residue. Each record gives: D gene, V gene, CDR3 length, J gene, CDR3 DNA, CDR3 protein. The D gene is left open where the match is weak.

>-|TRBV2|15|TRBJ2-7
TGTGCCAGCAGTGTCGCGTCAGGGGGGTCCTACGAGCAGTACTTC
CASSVASGGSYEQYF
>-|TRBV19|16|TRBJ1-6
TGTGCCAGTAGCCCGACAGCTAGCTCCTATAATTCACCCCTCCACTTT
CASSPTASSYNSPLHF
>-|TRBV5-1|14|TRBJ2-3
TGCGCCAGCTCACTCGCACTTATCACAGATACGCAGTATTTT
CASSLALITDTQYF
>-|TRBV30|13|TRBJ2-7
TGTGCCTGGGGACGGACAAAAACTTACGAGCAGTACTTC
CAWGRTKTYEQYF
>-|TRBV9|14|TRBJ1-3
TGTGCCAGCAGCGGGAGGGACGATGGTGACACCATATATTTT
CASSGRDDGDTIYF
>-|TRBV9|12|TRBJ2-3
TGTGCCAGCAGCCGGGGCACAGATACGCAGTATTTT
CASSRGTDTQYF
>-|TRBV2|18|TRBJ1-4
TGTGCCAGCAGTGTACGATTATCGACGGCAGGGAAGAATGAAAAACTGTTTTTT
CASSVRLSTAGKNEKLFF
>TRBD1|TRBV11-2|12|TRBJ2-7
TGTGCCAGCAGCTGGGGCGTGGACAGGAGGAACTTC
CASSWGVDRRNF
>-|TRBV15|12|TRBJ1-5
TGTGCCACCAGCAGAGGCGCACAGCCCCAGCATTTT
CATSRGAQPQHF
>-|TRBV4-3|14|TRBJ1-2
TGCGCCAGCAGCAACAACCGGGGATACTATGGCTACACCTTC
CASSNNRGYYGYTF